This is a list of T cell receptor beta chains from one sample in a study of CD8+ T cells in alopecia areata. Clones were read by immunoSEQ multiplex PCR, and TCRdb kept only the in-frame ones, dropping some. The sample carries 200,000 or so clones, 58% recorded once. The sample in question was CD4+ T cells sorted from blood, obtained at week 24, from a patient treated with tofacitinib. The origin of the receptors is a human donor with alopecia areata. Both conserved end residues are part of each CDR3. Fields, in order: V gene, J gene, clone size, D gene, CDR3 protein, CDR3 DNA. A D gene is named only where the DNA matches it firmly. Size is omitted from some rows. Given values are once, few, many or a class for expanded clones.

V: TRBV30; J: TRBJ2-5; size: -; D: TRBD2; CDR3: CAWSVGLAGVVDETQYF; DNA: TGTGCCTGGAGTGTCGGTCTAGCGGGAGTGGTAGACGAGACCCAGTACTTC
V: TRBV7-2; J: TRBJ2-3; size: many; D: -; CDR3: CASSEGHEADTQYF; DNA: TGTGCCAGCAGCGAAGGGCACGAGGCAGATACGCAGTATTTT
V: TRBV29-1; J: TRBJ2-3; size: -; D: -; CDR3: CSVARGGSTDTQYF; DNA: TGCAGCGTTGCTAGGGGCGGGAGCACAGATACGCAGTATTTT
V: TRBV5-1; J: TRBJ1-1; size: -; D: TRBD1; CDR3: CASTGGPGREAFF; DNA: TGCGCCAGCACAGGGGGGCCGGGGAGGGAAGCTTTCTTT
V: TRBV5-1; J: TRBJ2-7; size: -; D: -; CDR3: CASSLARKGEQYF; DNA: TGCGCCAGCAGCTTGGCAAGAAAAGGCGAGCAGTACTTC
V: TRBV2; J: TRBJ1-3; size: few; D: TRBD1; CDR3: CASTVGQGLNTIYF; DNA: TGTGCCAGCACCGTGGGACAGGGACTAAACACCATATATTTT
V: TRBV25-1; J: TRBJ2-7; size: few; D: -; CDR3: CASRTDNSYEQYF; DNA: TGTGCCAGCAGAACCGACAACTCCTACGAGCAGTACTTC
V: TRBV28; J: TRBJ2-7; size: -; D: TRBD1; CDR3: CASSPPGDSAYEQYF; DNA: TGTGCCAGCAGTCCCCCCGGGGACAGCGCTTACGAGCAGTACTTC
V: TRBV2; J: TRBJ2-3; size: -; D: TRBD1; CDR3: CASTEPEGDRTDTQYF; DNA: TGTGCCAGCACCGAACCCGAGGGGGACAGAACAGATACGCAGTATTTT
V: TRBV29-1; J: TRBJ2-3; size: -; D: TRBD2; CDR3: CSAAGPSGTDTQYF; DNA: TGCAGCGCCGCTGGCCCTAGCGGAACAGATACGCAGTATTTT
V: TRBV30; J: TRBJ2-5; size: -; D: -; CDR3: CAWSRHGYQETQYF; DNA: TGTGCCTGGAGTCGCCACGGGTACCAAGAGACCCAGTACTTC
V: TRBV29-1; J: TRBJ2-7; size: -; D: -; CDR3: CSVGGGNHYEQYF; DNA: TGCAGCGTTGGAGGCGGGAATCACTACGAGCAGTACTTC
V: TRBV9; J: TRBJ2-4; size: -; D: -; CDR3: CASSVGGGDGAKNIQYF; DNA: TGTGCCAGCAGCGTAGGCGGAGGGGATGGGGCCAAAAACATTCAGTACTTC
V: TRBV28; J: TRBJ1-2; size: -; D: TRBD1; CDR3: CASRGQGYGYTF; DNA: TGTGCCAGCCGGGGACAGGGGTATGGCTACACCTTC
V: TRBV6-5; J: TRBJ1-2; size: -; D: -; CDR3: CASSRRQTGHYGYTF; DNA: TGTGCCAGCAGTCGGCGACAGACAGGACACTATGGCTACACCTTC
V: TRBV28; J: TRBJ2-7; size: -; D: -; CDR3: CASSSQDFYLNF; DNA: TGTGCCAGCAGTTCTCAAGACTTCTACCTAAACTTC
V: TRBV19; J: TRBJ1-2; size: once; D: TRBD1; CDR3: CASGAGGYGYTF; DNA: TGTGCCTCCGGCGCAGGGGGCTATGGCTACACCTTC
V: TRBV2; J: TRBJ1-4; size: -; D: -; CDR3: CASSELSGDGEKLFF; DNA: TGTGCCAGCAGTGAATTGAGTGGAGACGGTGAAAAACTGTTTTTT
V: TRBV29-1; J: TRBJ2-1; size: few; D: -; CDR3: CSGGAGNGEQFF; DNA: TGCAGCGGAGGGGCGGGAAATGGAGAGCAGTTCTTC
V: TRBV7-6; J: TRBJ2-5; size: few; D: TRBD1; CDR3: CASSPGTGGVETQYF; DNA: TGTGCCAGCAGCCCAGGGACAGGGGGCGTGGAGACCCAGTACTTC
V: TRBV5-1; J: TRBJ2-1; size: -; D: TRBD1; CDR3: CASSLTGGYNEQFF; DNA: TGCGCCAGCAGCTTGACAGGGGGCTACAATGAGCAGTTCTTC
V: TRBV4-3; J: TRBJ2-4; size: once; D: -; CDR3: CASSQDSGKGNIQYF; DNA: TGCGCCAGCAGCCAAGATAGCGGAAAGGGAAACATTCAGTACTTC
V: TRBV4-1; J: TRBJ2-7; size: -; D: TRBD2; CDR3: CASSQGLADSYEQYF; DNA: TGCGCCAGCAGCCAGGGACTAGCAGACTCCTACGAGCAGTACTTC
V: TRBV6-5; J: TRBJ1-1; size: -; D: TRBD1; CDR3: CASSSRTGAPEAFF; DNA: TGTGCCAGCAGTTCTCGGACAGGGGCGCCTGAAGCTTTCTTT
V: TRBV2; J: TRBJ1-6; size: -; D: -; CDR3: CASSERRNSPLHF; DNA: TGTGCCAGCAGTGAAAGGCGTAATTCACCCCTCCACTTT
V: TRBV5-1; J: TRBJ2-5; size: -; D: TRBD1; CDR3: CASSATQGSYQETQYF; DNA: TGCGCCAGCAGCGCGACACAGGGGAGTTACCAAGAGACCCAGTACTTC
V: TRBV10-3; J: TRBJ2-5; size: -; D: TRBD1; CDR3: CAIGTAQETQYF; DNA: TGTGCCATCGGGACAGCGCAAGAGACCCAGTACTTC
V: TRBV10-3; J: TRBJ2-5; size: -; D: TRBD1; CDR3: CAIKTGGNQETQYF; DNA: TGTGCCATCAAAACAGGGGGCAACCAAGAGACCCAGTACTTC
V: TRBV7-2; J: TRBJ2-5; size: once; D: -; CDR3: CASSSFTGNQETQYF; DNA: TGTGCCAGCAGCTCGTTTACAGGGAATCAAGAGACCCAGTACTTC
V: TRBV6-6; J: TRBJ2-2; size: -; D: -; CDR3: CASVPQGDTGELFF; DNA: TGTGCCAGCGTTCCGCAGGGAGACACCGGGGAGCTGTTTTTT
V: TRBV27; J: TRBJ2-7; size: -; D: TRBD1; CDR3: CASSFSGGTGGRQDF; DNA: TGTGCCAGCAGTTTTTCCGGGGGGACAGGGGGCCGCCAAGACTTC
V: TRBV7-2; J: TRBJ2-3; size: few; D: TRBD2; CDR3: CASSLSGGAPDTQYF; DNA: TGTGCCAGCAGCCTGAGCGGGGGGGCCCCAGATACGCAGTATTTT
V: TRBV7-2; J: TRBJ2-2; size: -; D: TRBD2; CDR3: CASSSNGRGYTGELFF; DNA: TGTGCCAGCAGCTCCAACGGGAGGGGGTACACCGGGGAGCTGTTTTTT
V: TRBV19; J: TRBJ2-3; size: few; D: -; CDR3: CASSPGPSTDTQYF; DNA: TGTGCCAGTAGTCCTGGGCCTAGCACAGATACGCAGTATTTT
V: TRBV7-2; J: TRBJ2-3; size: few; D: -; CDR3: CASRLAGGTDTQYF; DNA: TGTGCCAGCAGATTGGCAGGGGGCACAGATACGCAGTATTTT
V: TRBV7-2; J: TRBJ2-5; size: -; D: -; CDR3: CASSSRQGGGETQYF; DNA: TGTGCCAGCAGCTCAAGACAGGGCGGGGGAGAGACCCAGTACTTC
V: TRBV11-1; J: TRBJ2-3; size: few; D: TRBD2; CDR3: CASSYRPAGASSTDTQYF; DNA: TGTGCCAGCAGCTATAGGCCAGCGGGAGCTTCCAGCACAGATACGCAGTATTTT
V: TRBV6-6; J: TRBJ2-3; size: -; D: TRBD2; CDR3: CASAGASGRVQYF; DNA: TGTGCCAGCGCCGGAGCTAGCGGGAGAGTGCAGTATTTT
V: TRBV6-4; J: TRBJ2-1; size: few; D: TRBD2; CDR3: CASSLAGREYNEQFF; DNA: TGTGCCAGCAGTTTAGCGGGAAGGGAATACAATGAGCAGTTCTTC
V: TRBV6-6; J: TRBJ1-2; size: -; D: -; CDR3: CASLRNENHGYTF; DNA: TGTGCCAGCTTAAGGAACGAAAACCATGGCTACACCTTC
V: TRBV7-9; J: TRBJ1-1; size: few; D: -; CDR3: CASSFEVSSEAFF; DNA: TGTGCCAGCAGCTTCGAAGTTAGCTCTGAAGCTTTCTTT
V: TRBV6-5; J: TRBJ2-3; size: few; D: -; CDR3: CASSYDPLVKDTQYF; DNA: TGTGCCAGCAGTTACGACCCACTAGTGAAAGATACGCAGTATTTT
V: TRBV11-2; J: TRBJ1-1; size: once; D: -; CDR3: CASSLVGDIAFF; DNA: TGTGCCAGCAGCTTAGTGGGGGACATTGCTTTCTTT